A selection of T cell receptor beta chains follows, all from one sample in a study of OX40 agonist ivuxolimab in advanced cancers. The method was immunoSEQ multiplex PCR; TCRdb's version includes in-frame clones alone and lacks a portion of them. The sample consists of roughly 67,000 clones, around 83% of them appearing once. The sample in question was CD4+ or CD8+ T cells sorted from blood, obtained in a trial of the OX40 agonist ivuxolimab. The receptors stem from an adult with an advanced solid tumor such as melanoma, head and neck, liver or kidney cancer. CDR3s include the opening cysteine and the closing phenylalanine or tryptophan. The D gene is left open where the match is weak. Clone size, where shown, is once, few, many, or a class for clones that have expanded.

j_gene	abundance	v_gene	d_gene	CDR3nt	CDR3aa
TRBJ2-5	.	TRBV7-8	.	TGTGCCAGCAGCTCTAATGGGATCGGTGAGACCCAGTACTTC	CASSSNGIGETQYF
TRBJ1-1	.	TRBV6-5	.	TGTGCCAGCAAGATCACAGGGTTGAACACTGAAGCTTTCTTT	CASKITGLNTEAFF
TRBJ2-2	.	TRBV14	.	TGTGCCAGCAGCCAAATTAGCGCCGGGGAGCTGTTTTTT	CASSQISAGELFF
TRBJ2-1	.	TRBV5-1	.	TGCGCCAGCAGTCTCCAGACCTTGGACGCGAACAATGAGCAGTTCTTC	CASSLQTLDANNEQFF
TRBJ2-3	.	TRBV5-8	.	TGTGCCAGCAGCTTGGGATCATACCCAACCATCGGCGATACGCAGTATTTT	CASSLGSYPTIGDTQYF
TRBJ2-3	.	TRBV7-9	.	TGTGCCAGCAGCTTTCCAGCTACAGATACGCAGTATTTT	CASSFPATDTQYF
TRBJ2-3	once	TRBV19	TRBD2	TGTGCCAGTAGCGGACTAGGGACTAGCGGGAGGCCGAGCGGGGCGGATACGCAGTATTTT	CASSGLGTSGRPSGADTQYF
TRBJ2-7	.	TRBV11-3	TRBD2	TGTGCCAGCAGCTTAACCGGGACTAGCACCTTTAACGAGCAGTACTTC	CASSLTGTSTFNEQYF
TRBJ2-7	.	TRBV21-1	.	TGTGCCAGCAGTCGGGGCCTACTATACGAGCAGTACTTC	CASSRGLLYEQYF
TRBJ2-1	few	TRBV11-3	TRBD1	TGTGCCAGCAGCACGAGGACCGGGACAGCCTACAATGAGCAGTTCTTC	CASSTRTGTAYNEQFF
TRBJ2-1	.	TRBV7-8	TRBD2	TGTGCCAGCAGCTTAGGGGGGAGCGGGAGTATGTATGAGCAGTTCTTC	CASSLGGSGSMYEQFF
TRBJ2-1	.	TRBV25-1	.	TGTGCCAGCAGTCAGGAGTACAGCTCCTACAATGAGCAGTTCTTC	CASSQEYSSYNEQFF
TRBJ1-1	once	TRBV7-9	.	TGTGCCAGCAGCTTAGTTCCCGGGGGCACTGAAGCTTTCTTT	CASSLVPGGTEAFF
TRBJ2-3	.	TRBV28	TRBD1	TGTGCCAGCAGTTTGGCGACAGGGGTAGCAGATACGCAGTATTTT	CASSLATGVADTQYF
TRBJ1-2	.	TRBV6-5	TRBD1	TGTGCCAGCAGTAAAACTAGACAGGGAGACTATGGCTACACCTTC	CASSKTRQGDYGYTF
TRBJ1-5	many	TRBV2	.	TGTGCCAGCCGTAGAAGGTTCAATCAGCCCCAGCATTTT	CASRRRFNQPQHF
TRBJ2-1	.	TRBV13	TRBD1	TGTGCCAGCAGCTCCCAGGGGGCCTCCCACAATGAGCAGTTCTTC	CASSSQGASHNEQFF
TRBJ1-1	.	TRBV29-1	.	TGCAGCGTTGAAGTGGGCGCGGGCACTGAAGCTTTCTTT	CSVEVGAGTEAFF
TRBJ2-2	.	TRBV19	.	TGTGCCAGTAGCAGGACCTCCCCGTTGTCGACCGGGGAGCTGTTTTTT	CASSRTSPLSTGELFF
TRBJ2-1	once	TRBV5-4	.	TGTGCCAGCAGCACGGATGGGGGAGCTTACAATGAGCAGTTCTTC	CASSTDGGAYNEQFF
TRBJ2-2	.	TRBV5-1	.	TGCGCCAGCGGGGACACCGCGGCCGGGGAGCTGTTTTTT	CASGDTAAGELFF
TRBJ2-1	few	TRBV5-6	.	TGTGCCAGCAGCCTAGGGGGGGACAATGAGCAGTTCTTC	CASSLGGDNEQFF
TRBJ2-2	.	TRBV21-1	.	TGTGCCAGCTCGACAGGGTATATGGCCGGGGAGCTGTTTTTT	CASSTGYMAGELFF
TRBJ2-1	.	TRBV29-1	TRBD2	TGCAGCGCTGGAAGCGGGAGAGGCGATGAGCAGTTCTTC	CSAGSGRGDEQFF
TRBJ2-7	few	TRBV2	.	TGTGCCAGCAGTGAAGGGAGTCGGGTGTACGAGCAGTACTTC	CASSEGSRVYEQYF
TRBJ2-1	once	TRBV2	TRBD2	TGTGCCAGCAGGGTTTTAGCGGGATCTTACAATGAGCAGTTCTTC	CASRVLAGSYNEQFF
TRBJ2-2	.	TRBV5-4	TRBD1	TGTGCCAGCAGCAAATCCAGGGGGCTCGACACCGGGGAGCTGTTTTTT	CASSKSRGLDTGELFF
TRBJ2-3	few	TRBV14	.	TGTGCCAGCAGCCAAGATCTGCTCAGGACAGATACGCAGTATTTT	CASSQDLLRTDTQYF
TRBJ2-4	once	TRBV28	.	TGTGCCAGCAGTAGGGACCTCCTCATTCAGTACTTC	CASSRDLLIQYF
TRBJ2-5	.	TRBV15	TRBD2	TGTGCCACCAGCAGTGGGGGAGGGAGCGGGAGGGCCCAAGAGACCCAGTACTTC	CATSSGGGSGRAQETQYF
TRBJ1-4	.	TRBV16	TRBD1	TGTGCCAGCTTCCAAACAAGGGGGCGGGGGAGTGGTGAAAAACTGTTTTTT	CASFQTRGRGSGEKLFF
TRBJ1-1	.	TRBV4-3	.	TGCGCCAGCAGCCGCGCCCAAGACACTGAAGCTTTCTTT	CASSRAQDTEAFF
TRBJ2-1	.	TRBV6-6	TRBD2	TGTGCCAGCAGTCCGCGGACTAGCGGGAGGGAGCAGTTCTTC	CASSPRTSGREQFF
TRBJ2-5	.	TRBV5-6	.	TGTGCCAGCAGCTTGGTTACAGTTCGGGGGTCCCAGTACTTC	CASSLVTVRGSQYF
TRBJ2-3	.	TRBV5-6	TRBD2	TGTGCCAGCACCATACTAGCGCGGGGCACAGATACGCAGTATTTT	CASTILARGTDTQYF
TRBJ2-3	.	TRBV5-1	.	TGCGCCAGCAGCCGGGCTCAGCTTGGGGATACGCAGTATTTT	CASSRAQLGDTQYF
TRBJ2-4	few	TRBV13	TRBD2	TGTGCCAGCAGCTTAGGCCGGCTAGCGGGGCCTCTAGCCAAAAACATTCAGTACTTC	CASSLGRLAGPLAKNIQYF
TRBJ2-3	.	TRBV7-2	.	TGTGCCAGCAGCTCGGGACTCGACACAGATACGCAGTATTTT	CASSSGLDTDTQYF
TRBJ2-1	.	TRBV16	.	TGTGCCAGCAGCCCTGGATTAAATGAGCAGTTCTTC	CASSPGLNEQFF